Sequencing of this T cell receptor beta chain was carried out in a study of CD8+ T cells in alopecia areata. Looking at the study overall: Among treated patients, oral tofacitinib was administered at 5 to 10 mg twice daily. The drug, tofacitinib, lasted 6 to 18 months, followed by 6 months off drug.

Study outcomes and limitations: Patients displayed less clarity in TCR sharing than mice, a finding possibly related to HLA. The study also sequences resident alphabeta T cells of normal skin in scalp samples.

The CDR3 runs to 15 residues. Germline V lookup: CDR1 SGHTA, CDR2 FQGNSA. Deletions cut 5 bases from V and 0 bases from J, with 12 bases between. For this clone: Its antigen is undetermined.

The authors extracted RNA and reverse transcribed it into cDNA as the sequencing template. TCRdb's table, derived via immunoSEQ multiplex PCR, lists solely in-frame clones and lacks some. This sample carries about 190,000 clones, 55% to 70% of them seen once, and the ten largest clones take 0.65% to 0.7%. Treatment given: oral pan-JAK inhibitor, 5-10 mg twice daily. The chain is built from TRBV7-2 and TRBJ2-3; perhaps TRBD2 as D (6 bases). The sequenced sample was CD4+ T cells sorted from blood, obtained at week 4, from a patient treated with tofacitinib. The receptor was isolated from a human donor with alopecia areata. CDR3 sequence: CASSLQAGSTDTQYF. CDR3 bases: TGTGCCAGCAGCCTTCAAGCGGGTAGCACAGATACGCAGTATTTT.